This TCR beta chain was observed in a study of human T cells and chemical hapten exposure. Study results and caveats: Expanded TCRs clustered into significantly more large CDR3 similarity groups than controls, the analysis revealed.

As for time point: pre-sensitization, week 0. Treatment: therapeutic diphenylcyclopropenone sensitization with weekly scalp DPC. Alopecia patients deemed DPC-suitable, aged 18 to 70, excluding pregnancy. It was from unfractionated whole blood that total RNA was extracted. Original handling: Counts of TCRs in each sample centred on a median of about 96,000 and extended from around 25,000 to 690,000. TCRdb re-analysed the RACE reads in MiXCR, keeping a single row per CDR3 protein. The V and J calls and clone size are TCRdb's, not the authors'. The sample has 80,000 to 100,000 distinct CDR3 sequences; 11% are singletons. The V and J ends lost 6 bases and 7 bases respectively, with 16 bases between them. CDR1 SNHLY and CDR2 FYNNEI come from the germline V gene. The CDR3 is made up of 14 amino acids. This clonotype has only a few counts. Its antigen is not identified.

Sequenced here: whole blood, sampled in connection with sensitization to the hapten diphenylcyclopropenone (DPC). The rearrangement joins TRBV2 to TRBJ1-5; D may be TRBD1 (6 bases). This clonotype was sampled from an older woman with alopecia areata. Some clones in this sample may be carry-over from other donors' samples. The CDR3 sequence is CASSKGDEGQPQHF. The DNA of the CDR3 is TGTGCCAGCAGCAAGGGGGATGAGGGACAGCCCCAGCATTTT.